This entry lists 20 T cell receptor beta chains sequenced from one sample in a study of cytomegalovirus exposure and HLA in healthy donors. In the PCR, 60 Vbeta and 13 Jbeta primers were used. Assay used: immunoSEQ multiplex PCR; TCRdb lists only in-frame clones, some missing. The sample table includes roughly 55,000 clones. The sequenced sample was PBMCs. These receptors were collected from a man in his fifties or sixties in good health and CMV-seropositive.

The chain employs TRBV25-1 and TRBJ2-5; 10 bases fit TRBD2. CDR1 is MGHDK and CDR2 is SYGVNS in the germline V gene. The CDR3 contains 15 residues. V dropped 6 bases and J dropped 5; count of bases not matched to a gene: 9. The CDR3 region is CASSLGLAGAETQYF. As DNA, the CDR3 is TGTGCCAGCAGCCTGGGGCTAGCGGGGGCCGAGACCCAGTACTTC.

The rearrangement joins TRBV15 to TRBJ1-1; TRBD1 is a possible D gene (5 bases). CDR1 is LNHNV, CDR2 YYDKDF, per germline (reference sequence). The V and J ends lost 5 bases and 5 bases respectively, with 12 bases between them. The CDR3 loop spans 13 amino acids. CDR3: CATSRGRGTEAFF. The CDR3 nucleotides read TGTGCCACCAGCCGGGGGAGAGGGACTGAAGCTTTCTTT.

A remark on this clone: Within the sample, other DNA sequences also encode this same CDR3. The gene calls are TRBV18 and TRBJ2-7, with TRBD1 matching over 9 bases. The length of the CDR3 is 14 residues. Germline CDR1 and CDR2: KGHSH and LQKENI. Losses at the gene ends were 3 bases for V and 3 bases for J; bases not matched to a gene: 3. The CDR3 spells CASSPGTGYYEQYF. CDR3 bases: TGTGCCAGCTCACCCGGGACAGGGTACTACGAGCAGTACTTC.

The J gene is TRBJ2-7, the V gene TRBV5-1, with 11 nucleotides matching TRBD1. Germline V CDR1 and CDR2: SGHRS, YFSETQ. V lost 0 bases, J lost 6 bases, and 2 bases stayed unmatched. This CDR3 comprises 14 residues. CDR3 DNA: TGCGCCAGCAGCTTGGGGGGACAGGGGGGCGAGCAGTACTTC. Protein sequence: CASSLGGQGGEQYF.

The chain is built from TRBV11-3 and TRBJ2-3; 7 bases fit TRBD1. Unmatched junction bases numbered 7, after V lost 5 bases and J lost 2 bases. The CDR3 loop spans 15 amino acids. Germline loops: CDR1 SGHNT, CDR2 YENEEA. The CDR3 loop reads CASSPRTGYTDTQYF. DNA for the CDR3: TGTGCCAGCAGCCCGAGGACAGGATACACAGATACGCAGTATTTT.

This rearrangement joins TRBV15 to TRBJ1-5; no clear D gene. The germline V gene has CDR1 LNHNV and CDR2 YYDKDF (reference sequence). V dropped 7 bases and J dropped 0 bases, with 19 bases sitting between them. This CDR3 region has 17 residues. The CDR3 bases are TGTGCCACCACCCTTACCCTCGGACTGTATAGCAATCAGCCCCAGCATTTT. Translated: CATTLTLGLYSNQPQHF.

This rearrangement joins TRBV9 to TRBJ1-6; 7 nucleotides align to TRBD1. The length of the CDR3 is 15 residues. With V trimmed by 4 bases and J by 5 bases, 6 bases remained unmatched. CDR1 is SGDLS, CDR2 YYNGEE, per germline. The CDR3 protein is CASSPRDRDNSPLHF. The DNA of the CDR3 is TGTGCCAGCAGCCCCCGGGACAGAGATAATTCACCCCTCCACTTT.

The chain has TRBV30 and TRBJ2-2; weak D call: TRBD2 (5 bases). Germline CDR1 reads GTSNPN; CDR2 reads SVGIG (reference sequence). V lost 8 bases to trimming and J lost 0 bases, with 13 bases between them. The CDR3 consists of 14 residues. CDR3 region: CARSPRANTGELFF. CDR3 bases: TGTGCCCGCTCCCCGCGGGCGAACACCGGGGAGCTGTTTTTT.

This rearrangement joins TRBV6-1 to TRBJ1-1; D is unresolved. The V end was cut by 2 bases, the J end by 1 base, with 8 bases between. The CDR3 sequence is 14 residues long. Per germline, CDR1 MNHNS and CDR2 SASEGT. The CDR3 nucleotides read TGTGCCAGCAGTGAACGCTATGAGAACACTGAAGCTTTCTTT. Its protein is CASSERYENTEAFF.

The chain recombines TRBV4-3 with TRBJ1-1; no definite D call. V was clipped by 0 bases and J by 1 base, with 12 bases between them. The germline CDR1 and CDR2 sequences are LGHNA and YSLEER. The CDR3 spans 16 residues. CDR3 sequence reads: CASSQDWWETNTEAFF. In DNA, the CDR3 is TGCGCCAGCAGCCAAGATTGGTGGGAGACGAACACTGAAGCTTTCTTT.

In DNA form, the CDR3 reads TGCGCCAGCAGCCAACCCGGGACAGGTGTACGTGAAAAACTGTTTTTT. It yields the protein CASSQPGTGVREKLFF. The rearrangement joins TRBV4-1 to TRBJ1-4; TRBD1 agrees at 8 bases. This CDR3 contains 16 residues. The junction had 9 bases not matched to a gene; V was cut back by 2 bases and J by 7 bases. Germline assignment: CDR1 MGHRA and CDR2 YSYEKL.

The rearrangement joins TRBV5-8 to TRBJ1-5; tentatively, D is TRBD1 (6 bases). The germline V gene has CDR1 SGHTS and CDR2 YDEGEE. V gave up 4 bases and J gave up 0 bases, with 11 bases separating them. The CDR3 is 15 amino acids. CDR3 sequence: CASSVRTVSNQPQHF. The DNA for the CDR3 is TGTGCCAGCAGCGTTCGGACAGTTAGCAATCAGCCCCAGCATTTT.

The chain couples TRBV7-6 to TRBJ1-2; possibly TRBD1 for D (6 bases). The germline V gene encodes CDR1 SGHVS and CDR2 FNYEAQ. The CDR3 has 13 residues. V shed 5 bases and J shed 7 bases, with 14 bases lying between them. The CDR3 reads CASSEGHFGGYTF. CDR3 DNA: TGTGCCAGCAGCGAGGGACACTTCGGTGGCTACACCTTC. Drawing the rest from reference TRBV7-6 and TRBJ1-2, the complete variable domain is GAGVSQSPRYKVTKRGQDVALRCDPISGHVSLYWYRQALGQGPEFLTYFNYEAQQDKSGLPNDRFSAERPEGSISTLTIQRTEQRDSAMYRCASSEGHFGGYTFGSGTRLTVV.

DNA of the CDR3: TGTGCCAGCAGCCAAGGACAATCCCTATCCCCCTATGGCTACACCTTC. Its translation: CASSQGQSLSPYGYTF. V gene TRBV4-2 combines with J gene TRBJ1-2; D unclear. V lost 1 base and J 4 bases, leaving 16 bases between the germline ends. Germline-derived CDR1 and CDR2 are LGHNA and YNFKEQ. The CDR3 sequence is 16 residues long.

V usage is TRBV5-1 and J usage is TRBJ1-1, with 8 bases that match TRBD1. After removal of 0 bases from V and 1 base from J, the junction contained 5 bases not matched to a gene. This CDR3 spans 16 amino acids. Germline V gene lookup returns CDR1 SGHRS and CDR2 YFSETQ. The CDR3 bases are TGCGCCAGCAGCTTGGGACAGGGGCACCCGAACACTGAAGCTTTCTTT. Amino acid sequence: CASSLGQGHPNTEAFF.

The rearrangement links TRBV5-5 to TRBJ2-7, with 13 nucleotides matching TRBD2. Losses at the gene ends were 4 bases for V and 1 base for J; bases not matched to a gene: 2. The length of the CDR3 is 15 residues. CDR1 SGHKS and CDR2 YYEKEE come from the germline V gene (reference sequence). The DNA for the CDR3 is TGTGCCAGCAGCGCGACTAGCGGGAGGTCCTACGAGCAGTACTTC. Protein sequence: CASSATSGRSYEQYF.

The genes are TRBV5-6 and TRBJ2-5; 10 bases line up with TRBD2. J lost 3 bases, V lost 3 bases, and 8 bases had no gene match. In germline, CDR1 is SGHDT, CDR2 YYEEEE. There are 16 residues in the CDR3. The CDR3 loop reads CASSSVGLAREETQYF. For the CDR3, the DNA is TGTGCCAGCAGCTCTGTGGGACTAGCGAGGGAAGAGACCCAGTACTTC.

V and J are TRBV18 and TRBJ1-5; TRBD1 matches at 8 bases. Germline V CDR1 and CDR2: KGHSH, LQKENI. The CDR3 contains 14 residues. J gave up 10 bases and V 5 bases, and 10 bases lay outside the gene matches. CDR3 sequence: CASSYGTGSTPQHF. The CDR3 DNA sequence: TGTGCCAGCTCATATGGGACAGGTTCTACCCCCCAGCATTTT.

This sequence joins TRBV6-6 and TRBJ1-2; D perhaps matches TRBD1 (6 bases). Germline V gene lookup returns CDR1 MNHNY and CDR2 SVGAGI (reference sequence). V was cut by 0 bases and J by 5 bases, with 7 bases left in between. The CDR3 covers 13 residues. CDR3 DNA sequence: TGTGCCAGCAGTTACTCGACAGGATATGGCTACACCTTC. Translated, it gives CASSYSTGYGYTF.

The chain links TRBV6-5 to TRBJ1-3, with D hard to call. Germline CDR1 is MNHEY and CDR2 is SVGAGI. This CDR3 contains 15 residues. The V end lost 0 bases, the J end lost 0 bases, and 6 bases lay between the germline ends. The CDR3 sequence: CASSYSSASGNTIYF. The CDR3 nucleotides read TGTGCCAGCAGTTACTCGAGTGCCTCTGGAAACACCATATATTTT.